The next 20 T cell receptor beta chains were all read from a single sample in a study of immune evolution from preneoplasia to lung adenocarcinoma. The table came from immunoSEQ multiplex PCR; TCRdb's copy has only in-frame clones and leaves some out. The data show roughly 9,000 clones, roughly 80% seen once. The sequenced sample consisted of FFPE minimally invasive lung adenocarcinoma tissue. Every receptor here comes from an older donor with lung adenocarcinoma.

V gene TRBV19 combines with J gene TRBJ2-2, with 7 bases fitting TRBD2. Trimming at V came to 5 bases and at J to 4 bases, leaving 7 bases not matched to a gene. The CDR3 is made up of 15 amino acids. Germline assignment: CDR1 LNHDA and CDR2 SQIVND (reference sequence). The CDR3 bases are TGTGCCAGTAGTCTAGGGGAGGGGATCACCGGGGAGCTGTTTTTT. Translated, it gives CASSLGEGITGELFF.

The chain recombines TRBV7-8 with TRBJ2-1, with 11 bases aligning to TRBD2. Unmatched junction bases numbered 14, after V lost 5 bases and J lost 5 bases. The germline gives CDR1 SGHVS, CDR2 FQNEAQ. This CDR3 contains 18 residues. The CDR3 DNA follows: TGTGCCAGCAGCCTACCCGCAGGGACTAGCGGACAGAACAATGAGCAGTTCTTC. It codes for CASSLPAGTSGQNNEQFF.

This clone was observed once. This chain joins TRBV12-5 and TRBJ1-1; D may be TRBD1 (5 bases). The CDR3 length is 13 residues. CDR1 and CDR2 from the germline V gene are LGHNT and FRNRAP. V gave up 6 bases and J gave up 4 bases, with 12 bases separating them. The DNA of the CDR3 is TGTGCTAGTGGCGTTTCGGGGGGCACTGAAGCTTTCTTT. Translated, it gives CASGVSGGTEAFF.

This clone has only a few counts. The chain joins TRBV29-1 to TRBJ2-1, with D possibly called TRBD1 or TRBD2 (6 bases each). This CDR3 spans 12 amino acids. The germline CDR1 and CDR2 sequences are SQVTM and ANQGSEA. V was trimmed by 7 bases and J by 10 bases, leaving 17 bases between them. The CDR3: CSGGGLSREQFF. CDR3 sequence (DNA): TGCAGCGGAGGGGGGCTATCCCGAGAGCAGTTCTTC.

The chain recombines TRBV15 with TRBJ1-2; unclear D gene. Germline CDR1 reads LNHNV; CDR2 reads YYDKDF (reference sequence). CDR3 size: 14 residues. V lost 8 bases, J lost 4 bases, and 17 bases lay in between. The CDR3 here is CATPTAEGRYGYTF. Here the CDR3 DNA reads TGTGCCACCCCAACCGCGGAGGGTCGCTATGGCTACACCTTC.

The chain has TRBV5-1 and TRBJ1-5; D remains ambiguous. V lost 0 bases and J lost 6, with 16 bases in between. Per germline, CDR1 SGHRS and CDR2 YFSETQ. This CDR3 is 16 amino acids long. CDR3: CASSLAEGEDPQPQHF. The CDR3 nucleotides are TGCGCCAGCAGCTTGGCGGAGGGAGAGGACCCTCAGCCCCAGCATTTT.

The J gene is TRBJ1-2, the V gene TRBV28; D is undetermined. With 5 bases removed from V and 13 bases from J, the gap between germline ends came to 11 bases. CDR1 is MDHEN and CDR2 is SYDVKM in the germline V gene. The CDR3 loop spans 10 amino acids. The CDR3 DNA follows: TGTGCCAGCAGTCCTCCCGGGGTCACCTTC. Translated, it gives CASSPPGVTF.

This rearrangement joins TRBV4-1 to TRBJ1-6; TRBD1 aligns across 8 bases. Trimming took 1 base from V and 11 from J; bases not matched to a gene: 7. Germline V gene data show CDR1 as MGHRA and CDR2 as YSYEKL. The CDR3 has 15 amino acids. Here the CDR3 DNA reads TGCGCCAGCAGCCAAGTGGGACAGGCCGGAGCACCCCTCCACTTT. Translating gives CASSQVGQAGAPLHF.

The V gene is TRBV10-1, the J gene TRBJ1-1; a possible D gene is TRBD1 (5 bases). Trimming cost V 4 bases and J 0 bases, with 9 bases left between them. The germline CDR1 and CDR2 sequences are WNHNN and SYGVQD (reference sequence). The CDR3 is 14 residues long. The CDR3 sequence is CASSAGAMNTEAFF. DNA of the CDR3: TGCGCCAGCAGTGCTGGGGCCATGAACACTGAAGCTTTCTTT.

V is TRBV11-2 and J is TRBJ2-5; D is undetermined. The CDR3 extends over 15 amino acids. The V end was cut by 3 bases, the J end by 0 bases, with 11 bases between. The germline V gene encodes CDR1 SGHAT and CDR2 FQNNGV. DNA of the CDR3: TGTGCCAGCAGCTTTTCAGGATCGTACCAAGAGACCCAGTACTTC. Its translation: CASSFSGSYQETQYF.

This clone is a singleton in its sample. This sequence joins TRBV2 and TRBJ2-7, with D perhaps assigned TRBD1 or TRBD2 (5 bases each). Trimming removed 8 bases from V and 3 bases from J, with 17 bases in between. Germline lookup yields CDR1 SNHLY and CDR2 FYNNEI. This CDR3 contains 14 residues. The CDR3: CASEKGTNDYEQYF. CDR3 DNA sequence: TGTGCCAGCGAAAAAGGGACCAACGACTACGAGCAGTACTTC.

CDR3 coding DNA: TGTGCCAGCAGTTCCCCGGAGGCAATCAAGATGGGTGAGCAGTTCTTC. Translating gives CASSSPEAIKMGEQFF. V is TRBV28 and J is TRBJ2-1, with D tentatively TRBD2 (5 bases). The CDR3 contains 16 residues. CDR1 MDHEN and CDR2 SYDVKM come from the germline V gene. Trimming took 4 bases from V and 9 from J, leaving 22 bases between them.

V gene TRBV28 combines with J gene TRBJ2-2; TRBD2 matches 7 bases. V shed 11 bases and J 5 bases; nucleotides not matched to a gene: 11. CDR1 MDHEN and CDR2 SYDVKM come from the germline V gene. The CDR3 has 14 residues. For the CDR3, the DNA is TGTGCCTTGAGCGGCGGGAGTAGGACCGGGGAGCTGTTTTTT. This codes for CALSGGSRTGELFF.

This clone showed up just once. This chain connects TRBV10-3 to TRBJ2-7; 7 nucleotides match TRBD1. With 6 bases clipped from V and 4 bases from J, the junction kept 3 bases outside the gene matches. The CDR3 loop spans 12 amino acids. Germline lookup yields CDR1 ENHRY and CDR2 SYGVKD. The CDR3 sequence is CAISQGDYEQYF. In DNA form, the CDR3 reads TGTGCCATCAGCCAGGGGGATTACGAGCAGTACTTC.

CDR3: CSVEVRGRGMNTEAFF. In DNA, the CDR3 is TGCAGCGTTGAAGTGAGGGGTCGTGGCATGAACACTGAAGCTTTCTTT. V is TRBV29-1 and J is TRBJ1-1; D may be TRBD1 (5 bases). Looked up from germline, CDR1 is SQVTM and CDR2 is ANQGSEA. Trimming cost V 1 base and J 0 bases, with 15 bases left between them. This CDR3 spans 16 amino acids.

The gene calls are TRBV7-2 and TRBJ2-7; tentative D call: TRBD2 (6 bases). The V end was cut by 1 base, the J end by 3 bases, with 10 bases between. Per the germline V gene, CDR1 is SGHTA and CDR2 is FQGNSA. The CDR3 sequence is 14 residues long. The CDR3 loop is CASSLVGGSYEQYF. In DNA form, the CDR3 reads TGTGCCAGCAGCTTAGTAGGAGGGAGCTACGAGCAGTACTTC.

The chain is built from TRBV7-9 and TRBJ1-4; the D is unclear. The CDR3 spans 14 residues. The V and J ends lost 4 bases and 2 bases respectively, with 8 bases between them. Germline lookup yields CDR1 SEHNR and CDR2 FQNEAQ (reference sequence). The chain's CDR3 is CASSYTNTNEKLFF. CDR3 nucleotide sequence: TGTGCCAGCAGCTACACCAATACTAATGAAAAACTGTTTTTT. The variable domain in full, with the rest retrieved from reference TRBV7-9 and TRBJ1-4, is DTGVSQNPRHKITKRGQNVTFRCDPISEHNRLYWYRQTLGQGPEFLTYFQNEAQLEKSRLLSDRFSAERPKGSFSTLEIQRTEQGDSAMYLCASSYTNTNEKLFFGSGTQLSVL.

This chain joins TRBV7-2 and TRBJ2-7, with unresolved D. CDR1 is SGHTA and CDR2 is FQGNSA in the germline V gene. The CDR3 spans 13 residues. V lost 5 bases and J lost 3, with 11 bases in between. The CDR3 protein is CASSPLAVYEQYF. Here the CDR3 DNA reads TGTGCCAGCAGCCCACTGGCGGTCTACGAGCAGTACTTC.

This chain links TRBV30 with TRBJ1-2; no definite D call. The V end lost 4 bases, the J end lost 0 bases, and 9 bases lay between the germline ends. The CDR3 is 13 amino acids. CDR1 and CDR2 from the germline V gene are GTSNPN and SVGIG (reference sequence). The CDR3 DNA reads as TGTGCCTGGATGTTGTCGGCTAACTATGGCTACACCTTC. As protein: CAWMLSANYGYTF.

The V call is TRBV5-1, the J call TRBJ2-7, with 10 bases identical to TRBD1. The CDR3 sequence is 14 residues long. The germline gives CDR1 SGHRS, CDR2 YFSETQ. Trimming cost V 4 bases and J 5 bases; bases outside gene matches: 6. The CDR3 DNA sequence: TGCGCCAGCAGCCGATGGGACAGGGGCGACGAGCAGTACTTC. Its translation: CASSRWDRGDEQYF.